These 16 T cell receptor beta chains originate from one sample sequenced in a study of human T cells and chemical hapten exposure. TCRdb processed the RACE reads anew with MiXCR; each CDR3 protein has one entry. The profile covers over 95,000 distinct CDR3 sequences, with 9.5% to 15% appearing a single time and over 2% taken by the ten largest. Indicated time point: patch test 1, 2 weeks after DPC sensitization. Treatment described: therapeutic diphenylcyclopropenone sensitization with weekly scalp DPC. The source was whole blood, collected in connection with sensitization to the hapten diphenylcyclopropenone (DPC). These receptors were collected from a middle-aged woman with alopecia areata. Some clones in this sample may be carry-over from other donors' samples.

This clonotype showed up many times. This chain connects TRBV6-2 or TRBV6-3 to TRBJ2-1; 11 nucleotides agree with TRBD1. Germline assignment: CDR1 MNHEY and CDR2 SVGEGT. This CDR3 has 15 residues. Trimming at V came to 2 bases and at J to 6 bases, leaving 3 bases not matched to a gene. The CDR3 here is CASSYGTGGGNEQFF. The CDR3, as DNA: TGTGCCAGCAGTTACGGGACAGGGGGGGGCAATGAGCAGTTCTTC.

This clonotype has more than one count but fewer than ten. The chain recombines TRBV29-1 with TRBJ2-7, with 10 positions matching TRBD2. CDR1 SQVTM and CDR2 ANQGSEA come from the germline V gene. Trimming at V came to 5 bases and at J to 4 bases, leaving 2 bases not matched to a gene. The CDR3 spans 12 residues. In DNA form, the CDR3 reads TGCAGCGTTCAGCGGGAGGGGTACGAGCAGTACTTC. It translates to CSVQREGYEQYF.

The V call is TRBV4-3, the J call TRBJ2-1, with 9 bases identical to TRBD2. This CDR3 has 16 residues. The germline V gene has CDR1 LGHNA and CDR2 YSLEER. J lost 7 bases, V lost 3 bases, and 10 bases had no gene match. The CDR3 protein is CASSHSLAGEGNEQFF. CDR3 bases: TGCGCCAGCAGCCACAGTTTAGCGGGAGAGGGAAATGAGCAGTTCTTC.

This clonotype was found a few times. The CDR3 protein is CSVARQAVPYEQYF. In DNA form, the CDR3 reads TGCAGCGTTGCCCGACAGGCCGTCCCCTACGAGCAGTACTTC. The rearrangement links TRBV29-1 to TRBJ2-7; the D gene is possibly TRBD1 (6 bases). Trimming pared 4 bases from V and 2 bases from J, leaving 15 bases between. This CDR3 region has 14 residues. Germline V gene sequence: CDR1 SQVTM, CDR2 ANQGSEA.

Remarks on this clonotype: The junction differs from germline at one of its ends, possibly a read error. The chain couples TRBV7-7 to TRBJ2-7, with a tentative D call TRBD2 (5 bases). Per the germline V gene, CDR1 is SSHAT and CDR2 is FNYEAQ (reference sequence). CDR3 length: 15 residues. The CDR3 nucleotides read TGTGCTAGCAGCTTAAGCCCGGGAAGCTCCTACGAGCAGTACTTC. Translating gives CASSLSPGSSYEQYF.

The sample holds a few counts of this clonotype. A much larger clonotype is one base distant, so this may be a read error. V and J are TRBV28 and TRBJ2-2; D remains ambiguous. CDR1 is MDHEN and CDR2 is SYDVKM in the germline V gene. V was trimmed by 8 bases and J by 1 base, leaving 5 bases between them. The CDR3 consists of 12 residues. The CDR3 DNA follows: TGTGCCAGCGGTTGGAACACCGGGGAGCTGTTTTTT. This sequence encodes CASGWNTGELFF.

On this clonotype itself: The conserved final phenylalanine or tryptophan is absent from the CDR3, which likely points to a read error. V usage is TRBV20-1 and J usage is TRBJ2-7; the match to TRBD1 covers 9 bases. V was clipped by 6 bases and J by 4 bases; unmatched bases: 4. This CDR3 contains 12 residues. Germline V gives CDR1 DFQATT, CDR2 SNEGSKA (reference sequence). DNA of the CDR3: TGCAGTGCCCAGGGACAGGGATACGAGCAGTACTTG. Protein: CSAQGQGYEQYL.

This clonotype has more than one count but fewer than ten. The chain carries TRBV5-1 and TRBJ2-5, with D possibly being TRBD1 or TRBD2 (5 bases each). The germline V gene has CDR1 SGHRS and CDR2 YFSETQ. This CDR3 region has 14 residues. The V end lost 4 bases, the J end lost 5 bases, and 15 bases lay between the germline ends. For the CDR3, the DNA is TGCGCCAGCAGCCTTGGGACGGCCCGGGAGACCCAGTACTTC. It codes for CASSLGTARETQYF.

The V and J genes are TRBV18 and TRBJ1-3, with 7 bases matching TRBD1. CDR1 KGHSH and CDR2 LQKENI come from the germline V gene. CDR3 size: 16 residues. With 3 bases clipped from V and 0 bases from J, the junction kept 5 bases outside the gene matches. This CDR3 is CASSPYRGDSGNTIYF. Here the CDR3 DNA reads TGTGCCAGCTCACCTTACAGGGGTGACTCTGGAAACACCATATATTTT.

There are a few counts of this clonotype. The chain combines TRBV6-4 with TRBJ2-1; tentative D call: TRBD1 (8 bases). The CDR3 is 15 amino acids. Germline CDR1 MRHNA, CDR2 SNTAGT. Trimming stripped 6 bases from V and 6 bases from J, with 18 bases between. The CDR3 here is CASSAQGGTGNEQFF. The CDR3 region has the DNA TGTGCCAGCAGCGCACAGGGGGGGACAGGCAATGAGCAGTTCTTC.

This clonotype was picked up many times. V usage is TRBV5-4 and J usage is TRBJ2-7; unclear D gene. CDR1 and CDR2 from the germline V gene are SGHNT and YYREEE (reference sequence). The V end was cut by 0 bases, the J end by 7 bases, with 14 bases between. CDR3 length: 14 amino acids. CDR3 region: CASSLGSSPREQYF. CDR3 DNA: TGTGCCAGCAGCTTGGGAAGCTCTCCTCGGGAGCAGTACTTC.

This clonotype appeared many times. This chain connects TRBV20-1 to TRBJ2-2; weak D call: TRBD1 (6 bases). The CDR3 totals 15 residues. Trimming stripped 0 bases from V and 3 bases from J, with 11 bases between. The V gene's germline CDR1 is DFQATT and CDR2 SNEGSKA (reference sequence). The CDR3 sequence: CSAREQQGYTGELFF. CDR3 nucleotides: TGCAGTGCTAGAGAACAACAGGGTTACACCGGGGAGCTGTTTTTT.

This clonotype was detected ten times or more. The rearrangement joins TRBV6-1 to TRBJ2-2; TRBD2 aligns across 8 bases. V shed 4 bases, J shed 2 bases, and the junction held 6 bases outside the gene matches. Germline CDR1 reads MNHNS; CDR2 reads SASEGT. This CDR3 has 16 amino acids. The CDR3 reads CASSGWREANTGELFF. CDR3 in DNA: TGTGCCAGCAGTGGGTGGCGGGAGGCCAACACCGGGGAGCTGTTTTTT.

This clonotype has ten or more counts. The chain has TRBV4-1 and TRBJ2-6; TRBD2 aligns across 7 bases. This CDR3 is built from 20 residues. The germline V gene encodes CDR1 MGHRA and CDR2 YSYEKL. With 2 bases clipped from V and 0 bases from J, the junction kept 13 bases outside the gene matches. The CDR3 loop is CASSQRGRAGSSSGANVLTF. The CDR3 DNA is TGCGCCAGCAGCCAACGCGGGAGAGCTGGATCAAGCTCTGGGGCCAACGTCCTGACTTTC.

The chain links TRBV9 to TRBJ2-2; either TRBD1 or TRBD2 may supply D (7 bases each). V lost 0 bases and J lost 0, with 12 bases in between. The CDR3 has 17 residues. CDR1 is SGDLS and CDR2 is YYNGEE in the germline V gene. CDR3 region: CASSVGSGTANTGELFF. DNA of the CDR3: TGTGCCAGCAGCGTAGGGAGCGGGACAGCGAACACCGGGGAGCTGTTTTTT. Looking up the rest from reference TRBV9 and TRBJ2-2 gives the full variable domain: DSGVTQTPKHLITATGQRVTLRCSPRSGDLSVYWYQQSLDQGLQFLIQYYNGEERAKGNILERFSAQQFPDLHSELNLSSLELGDSALYFCASSVGSGTANTGELFFGEGSRLTVL.

This chain joins TRBV27 and TRBJ2-7; 9 positions agree with TRBD1. The CDR3 is 16 residues long. CDR1 and CDR2 from the germline V gene are MNHEY and SMNVEV (reference sequence). The J segment lost 3 bases and the V segment lost 0 bases, leaving 6 bases of the junction unmatched. The CDR3: CASSLSGQGGHYEQYF. In nucleotides, the CDR3 is TGTGCCAGCAGTTTATCGGGACAGGGCGGACACTACGAGCAGTACTTC.